The 23 T cell receptor beta chains given below trace back to one sample, sequenced in a study of T cells in tuberculosis. Data came from immunoSEQ multiplex PCR; TCRdb stores just in-frame clones and leaves some out. Here the sample spans about 22,000 clones, almost 97% being singletons. Sequencing input: PBMCs. Receptors originate from a donor aged 10 to 29 with latent tuberculosis or without tuberculosis infection.

The chain links TRBV19 to TRBJ2-7, with D maybe TRBD1 (5 bases). Trimming pared 2 bases from V and 2 bases from J, leaving 7 bases between. The length of the CDR3 is 13 residues. Germline CDR1 is LNHDA and CDR2 is SQIVND (reference sequence). The CDR3 nucleotides are TGTGCCAGTAGTATAACAGGCACCTACGAGCAGTACTTC. It translates to CASSITGTYEQYF. The whole variable domain, remainder taken from reference TRBV19 and TRBJ2-7, is DGGITQSPKYLFRKEGQNVTLSCEQNLNHDAMYWYRQDPGQGLRLIYYSQIVNDFQKGDIAEGYSVSREKKESFPLTVTSAQKNPTAFYLCASSITGTYEQYFGPGTRLTVT.

This chain links TRBV19 with TRBJ2-1, with no clear D. Deletions cut 6 bases from V and 8 bases from J, with 8 bases between. Germline CDR1 reads LNHDA; CDR2 reads SQIVND (reference sequence). This CDR3 has 11 residues. CDR3 DNA: TGTGCCAGTAGATTAGCATATGAGCAGTTCTTC. Its translation: CASRLAYEQFF. The entire variable domain, with the rest obtained from reference TRBV19 and TRBJ2-1, is as follows: DGGITQSPKYLFRKEGQNVTLSCEQNLNHDAMYWYRQDPGQGLRLIYYSQIVNDFQKGDIAEGYSVSREKKESFPLTVTSAQKNPTAFYLCASRLAYEQFFGPGTRLTVL.

V usage is TRBV28 and J usage is TRBJ1-5; a weak D match, TRBD1 (5 bases). The CDR3 consists of 14 residues. V shed 9 bases and J shed 2 bases, with 14 bases lying between them. Germline CDR1 and CDR2: MDHEN and SYDVKM. CDR3 residues: CASLRGYGNQPQHF. In DNA form, the CDR3 reads TGTGCCAGTCTAAGGGGATACGGCAATCAGCCCCAGCATTTT.

V usage is TRBV29-1 and J usage is TRBJ2-3; TRBD2 matches 10 bases. V shed 7 bases, J shed 2 bases, and the junction held 3 bases outside the gene matches. Germline-derived CDR1 and CDR2 are SQVTM and ANQGSEA. This CDR3 region has 13 residues. The CDR3 DNA reads as TGCAGCGCTAGCGGGAGAGACACAGATACGCAGTATTTT. Protein sequence: CSASGRDTDTQYF.

The rearrangement links TRBV11-1 to TRBJ2-6, with 8 nucleotides matching TRBD1. Germline CDR1 and CDR2: SGHAT and FQDESV (reference sequence). The CDR3 has 17 amino acids. The CDR3 region has the DNA TGTGACCTCCTGGACAGGGTACGATGTACTGGGGCCAACGTCCTGACTTTC. The encoded protein is CDLLDRVRCTGANVLTF.

The chain links TRBV11-2 to TRBJ2-7; 9 bases line up with TRBD1. The germline CDR1 and CDR2 sequences are SGHAT and FQNNGV. The CDR3 covers 14 residues. The trim removed 4 bases at V and 6 bases at J, leaving 7 bases unmatched. In nucleotides, the CDR3 is TGTGCCAGCAGCTACAGGGGGCTGACGGGCGAGCAGTACTTC. Its protein product is CASSYRGLTGEQYF.

J is TRBJ2-1 and V is TRBV5-5; D is ambiguous. The CDR3 contains 14 residues. The V end was cut by 5 bases, the J end by 7 bases, with 16 bases between. Germline loops: CDR1 SGHKS, CDR2 YYEKEE (reference sequence). The CDR3 loop is CASRRNLDSNEQFF. The CDR3 DNA follows: TGTGCCAGCAGGCGGAACCTCGATAGTAATGAGCAGTTCTTC.

This chain uses TRBV7-3 with TRBJ2-1; TRBD2 is a possible D gene (6 bases). Germline CDR1 SGHTA, CDR2 FQGTGA. Between the trimmed V and J ends, which lost 3 bases and 1 base, there was a span of 10 bases. There are 15 residues in the CDR3. CDR3 bases: TGTGCCAGCAGCTTGAGCGGGTTTTCCTACAATGAGCAGTTCTTC. It is translated as CASSLSGFSYNEQFF.

The V and J genes are TRBV18 and TRBJ1-2; 9 nucleotides align to TRBD1. The ends lost 3 bases at V and 5 bases at J; junction bases unmatched: 7. This CDR3 is 15 amino acids long. The V gene's germline CDR1 is KGHSH and CDR2 LQKENI. CDR3 sequence (DNA): TGTGCCAGCTCACCGGGACAGGGAGGTTCTTATGGCTACACCTTC. It encodes CASSPGQGGSYGYTF.

The table lists this clone with a few counts. This chain joins TRBV21-1 and TRBJ1-2; the DNA was not compared with TRBD1, the D call given in the table. TRBV21-1 represents a pseudogene. This CDR3 is built from 16 residues. CDR3 nucleotides: TGTGCCAGCAGCACCCAGGACAGGGGGCTGGGAAGAGGCTACACCTTC. The encoded protein is CASSTQDRGLGRGYTF.

The chain joins TRBV7-8 to TRBJ1-1; no clear D. This CDR3 comprises 14 residues. V shed 3 bases and J shed 2 bases, with 10 bases lying between them. Germline values: CDR1 SGHVS, CDR2 FQNEAQ. The CDR3 here is CASSFGILNTEAFF. The CDR3 DNA sequence: TGTGCCAGCAGCTTCGGCATACTAAACACTGAAGCTTTCTTT.

The chain couples TRBV10-1 to TRBJ1-3; 10 bases are a match to TRBD1. The trim removed 2 bases at V and 8 bases at J, leaving 9 bases unmatched. This CDR3 spans 16 amino acids. Germline V gene data show CDR1 as WNHNN and CDR2 as SYGVQD (reference sequence). The CDR3 coding sequence is TGCGCCAGCAGTGAGACCGGGACAGGGGCGTCTGACACCATATATTTT. Translated, it gives CASSETGTGASDTIYF.

The V call is TRBV27, the J call TRBJ1-5; 7 bases align to TRBD1. The CDR3 has 13 residues. The J segment lost 6 bases and the V segment lost 6 bases, leaving 5 bases of the junction unmatched. The germline gives CDR1 MNHEY, CDR2 SMNVEV (reference sequence). The CDR3 loop reads CASRYRGGQPQHF. In DNA form, the CDR3 reads TGTGCCAGCAGATACAGGGGAGGTCAGCCCCAGCATTTT.

The chain is built from TRBV21-1 and TRBJ1-5; the table's D call, TRBD1, has no DNA check behind it. TRBV21-1 is deemed a pseudogene. CDR3 length: 12 residues. CDR3 in amino acids: CASQVSNQPQHF. The CDR3 DNA is TGTGCCAGCCAGGTTAGCAATCAGCCCCAGCATTTT.

The rearrangement joins TRBV27 to TRBJ1-2, with D tentatively TRBD1 (5 bases). CDR1 MNHEY and CDR2 SMNVEV come from the germline V gene (reference sequence). This CDR3 is 14 amino acids long. Trimming stripped 2 bases from V and 3 bases from J, with 10 bases between. CDR3 nucleotides: TGTGCCAGCAGTTTACAGCAGGGTCACTATGGCTACACCTTC. Its translation: CASSLQQGHYGYTF.

This chain joins TRBV10-1 and TRBJ1-1, with a weak D call TRBD1 (5 bases). This CDR3 is 14 amino acids long. Trimming removed 2 bases at V and 12 bases at J, with 19 bases between. CDR1 and CDR2 from the germline V gene are WNHNN and SYGVQD (reference sequence). The CDR3 bases are TGCGCCAGCAGTGAGATCGGAGGGGAGAGGAGAACTTTCTTT. It translates to CASSEIGGERRTFF.

The chain joins TRBV21-1 to TRBJ2-4; TRBD2 is the table's D call and was not checked against the DNA. TRBV21-1 is labeled a pseudogene. The CDR3 loop spans 15 amino acids. CDR3 loop: CASSSADAGKNIQYF. CDR3 nucleotides: TGTGCCAGCAGCAGCGCGGACGCGGGCAAAAACATTCAGTACTTC.

V gene TRBV18 combines with J gene TRBJ2-5, with D unresolved. Germline CDR1 KGHSH, CDR2 LQKENI. The CDR3 runs 15 residues. V was shortened by 0 bases and J by 1 base, with 9 bases between the two germline ends. The CDR3 spells CASSPPVTGQETQYF. CDR3 DNA sequence: TGTGCCAGCTCACCACCGGTAACCGGCCAAGAGACCCAGTACTTC. Looking up the rest from reference TRBV18 and TRBJ2-5 gives the full variable domain: NAGVMQNPRHLVRRRGQEARLRCSPMKGHSHVYWYRQLPEEGLKFMVYLQKENIIDESGMPKERFSAEFPKEGPSILRIQQVVRGDSAAYFCASSPPVTGQETQYFGPGTRLLVL.

This chain uses TRBV4-1 with TRBJ2-2; 8 bases are a match to TRBD2. CDR1 MGHRA and CDR2 YSYEKL come from the germline V gene. The length of the CDR3 is 16 residues. V shed 3 bases and J 9 bases; nucleotides not matched to a gene: 12. CDR3 DNA: TGCGCCAGCAGCCACGACCCCCCCCGGGGGGGAAGGGAGCTGTTTTTT. It is translated as CASSHDPPRGGRELFF.

This clone occurred a few times. The chain uses TRBV2 and TRBJ2-6; 7 bases map to TRBD1. The CDR3 spans 18 residues. CDR1 and CDR2 from the germline V gene are SNHLY and FYNNEI. Trimming at V came to 8 bases and at J to 2 bases, leaving 15 bases not matched to a gene. In DNA, the CDR3 is TGTGCCAGCGATCCGATAATTAAGGGGGCACCTGGGGCCAACGTCCTGACTTTC. Amino acid sequence: CASDPIIKGAPGANVLTF. Looking up the rest from reference TRBV2 and TRBJ2-6 gives the full variable domain: EPEVTQTPSHQVTQMGQEVILRCVPISNHLYFYWYRQILGQKVEFLVSFYNNEISEKSEIFDDQFSVERPDGSNFTLKIRSTKLEDSAMYFCASDPIIKGAPGANVLTFGAGSRLTVL.

The chain couples TRBV7-9 to TRBJ1-2; D is unclear. The CDR3 extends over 14 amino acids. Trimming stripped 3 bases from V and 0 bases from J, with 8 bases between. The germline V gene has CDR1 SEHNR and CDR2 FQNEAQ (reference sequence). DNA of the CDR3: TGTGCCAGCAGCTTTCCGGGTCCTAACTATGGCTACACCTTC. Protein product: CASSFPGPNYGYTF.

J is TRBJ2-1 and V is TRBV23-1; D is uncertain. TRBV23-1 falls under the ORF class, with uncertain function. Trimming stripped 4 bases from V and 5 bases from J, with 18 bases between. The CDR3 is 16 amino acids. The CDR3 DNA is TGCGCCAGCAGTCTAAGGTCACTTCCTGGAGACAATGAGCAGTTCTTC. Translating it yields CASSLRSLPGDNEQFF.

The chain has TRBV28 and TRBJ1-3; tentatively, D is TRBD1 (5 bases). This CDR3 has 16 amino acids. Germline V CDR1 and CDR2: MDHEN, SYDVKM. V lost 3 bases, J lost 1 base, and 13 bases lay in between. This CDR3 reads CASSFSGTFSGNTIYF. CDR3 bases: TGTGCCAGCAGTTTCTCCGGGACTTTTTCTGGAAACACCATATATTTT.